This T cell receptor beta chain was retrieved from a study of metastatic and nonmetastatic thyroid tumors. In the study overall: Repertoires were compared across blood and tumor or nodule tissue from malignant and benign thyroid patients. Findings and caveats of the study: Benign nodules were reported to have significantly lower TCR beta diversity than malignant thyroid tumors, in blood and tumor.

How the authors handled the data: In papillary thyroid cancer, a distant-metastasis classifier was built using CDR3 differences across clinicopathological groups. With MiXCR, TCRdb reprocessed the PCR reads. These V and J calls rely on TCRdb rather than the paper's analysis. This repertoire shows about 43,000 clones, under 4% found once; its top ten account for 10%. Treatment of any kind had been given to no patient before thyroid surgery. This clone was picked up many times. Its antigen remains unknown. Being one base from a much bigger clone, this may be a read error. With 0 bases clipped from V and 10 bases from J, the junction kept 4 bases outside the gene matches. Germline lookup yields CDR1 SGDLS and CDR2 YYNGEE. The CDR3 extends over 13 amino acids.

J is TRBJ1-1 and V is TRBV9, with 9 nucleotides matching TRBD1. The source material was blood. The receptor was isolated from a female donor with papillary thyroid cancer or a benign thyroid nodule (not recorded which). Some clones in this sample may be carry-over from other donors' samples. CDR3 residues: CASSVGGQGGAFF. CDR3 bases: TGTGCCAGCAGCGTAGGGGGACAGGGAGGAGCTTTCTTT.